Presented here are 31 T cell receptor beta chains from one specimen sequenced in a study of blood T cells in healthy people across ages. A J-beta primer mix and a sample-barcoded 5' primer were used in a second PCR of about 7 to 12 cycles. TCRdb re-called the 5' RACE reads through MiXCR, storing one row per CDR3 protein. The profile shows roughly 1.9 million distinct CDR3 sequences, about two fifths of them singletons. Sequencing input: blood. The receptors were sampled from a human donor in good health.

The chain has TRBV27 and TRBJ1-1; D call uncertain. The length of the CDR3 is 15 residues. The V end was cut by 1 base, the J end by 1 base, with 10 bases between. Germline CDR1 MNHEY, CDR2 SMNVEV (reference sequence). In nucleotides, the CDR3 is TGTGCCAGCAGTTTATATCCCTTTCAGAACACTGAAGCTTTCTTT. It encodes CASSLYPFQNTEAFF.

The CDR3 sequence: CASSLGVKDTIYF. Here the CDR3 DNA reads TGTGCCAGCAGCTTAGGCGTAAAGGACACCATATATTTT. The gene calls are TRBV7-2 and TRBJ1-3, with no clear D. V was clipped by 1 base and J by 8 bases, with 9 bases between them. From germline, CDR1 is SGHTA and CDR2 FQGNSA. This CDR3 region has 13 residues.

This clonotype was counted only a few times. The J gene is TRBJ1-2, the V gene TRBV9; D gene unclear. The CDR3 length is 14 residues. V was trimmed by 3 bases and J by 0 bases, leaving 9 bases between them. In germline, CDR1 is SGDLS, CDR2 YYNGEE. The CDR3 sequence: CASSASVANYGYTF. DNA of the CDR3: TGTGCCAGCAGCGCCTCGGTGGCTAACTATGGCTACACCTTC.

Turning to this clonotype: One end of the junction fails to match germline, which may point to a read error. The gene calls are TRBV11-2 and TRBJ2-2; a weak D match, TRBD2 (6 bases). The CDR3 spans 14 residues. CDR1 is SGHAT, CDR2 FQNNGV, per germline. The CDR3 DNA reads TGTGCCAGCAGCTTAGGAGGGGCCGGCGGGGAGCGGTTTTTT. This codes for CASSLGGAGGERFF.

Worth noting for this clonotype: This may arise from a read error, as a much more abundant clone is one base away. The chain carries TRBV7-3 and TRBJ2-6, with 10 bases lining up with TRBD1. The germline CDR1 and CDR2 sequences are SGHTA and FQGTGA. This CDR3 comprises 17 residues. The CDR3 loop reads CVSSLRDRGSGANVLTF. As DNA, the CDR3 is TGTGTCAGCAGCTTACGGGACAGGGGCTCTGGGGCCAACGTCCTGACTTTC.

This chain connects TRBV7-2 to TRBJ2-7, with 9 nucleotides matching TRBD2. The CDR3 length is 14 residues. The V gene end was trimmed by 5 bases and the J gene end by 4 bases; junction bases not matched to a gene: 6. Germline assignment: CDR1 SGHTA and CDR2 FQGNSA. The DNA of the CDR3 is TGTGCCAGCAGCCCCGTAGCGGGGGTATACGAGCAGTACTTC. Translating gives CASSPVAGVYEQYF.

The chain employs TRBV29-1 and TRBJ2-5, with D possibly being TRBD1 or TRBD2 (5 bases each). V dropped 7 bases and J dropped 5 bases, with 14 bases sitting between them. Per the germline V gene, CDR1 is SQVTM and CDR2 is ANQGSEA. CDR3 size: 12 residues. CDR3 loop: CSAGHSEETQYF. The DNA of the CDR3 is TGCAGCGCCGGACATAGCGAGGAGACCCAGTACTTC.

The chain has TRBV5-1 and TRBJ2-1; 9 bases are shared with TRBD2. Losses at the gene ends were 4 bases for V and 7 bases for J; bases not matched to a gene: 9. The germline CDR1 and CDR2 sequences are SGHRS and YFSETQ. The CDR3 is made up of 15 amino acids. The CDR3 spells CASSPLVAGANEQFF. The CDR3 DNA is TGCGCCAGCAGCCCCTTGGTAGCGGGGGCGAATGAGCAGTTCTTC.

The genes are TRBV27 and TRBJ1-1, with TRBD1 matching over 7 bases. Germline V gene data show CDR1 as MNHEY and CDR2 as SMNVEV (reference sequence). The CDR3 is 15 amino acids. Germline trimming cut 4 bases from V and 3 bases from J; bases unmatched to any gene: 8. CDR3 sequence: CASSSPAGGHTEAFF. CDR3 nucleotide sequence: TGTGCCAGCAGTTCCCCGGCAGGGGGGCACACTGAAGCTTTCTTT.

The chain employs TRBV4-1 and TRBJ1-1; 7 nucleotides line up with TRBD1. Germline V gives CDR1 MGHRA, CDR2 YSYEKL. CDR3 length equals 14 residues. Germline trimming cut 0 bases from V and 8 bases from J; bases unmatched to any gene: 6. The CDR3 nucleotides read TGCGCCAGCAGCCAAGACAGCCAGGGGGGCGAAGCTTTCTTT. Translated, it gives CASSQDSQGGEAFF.

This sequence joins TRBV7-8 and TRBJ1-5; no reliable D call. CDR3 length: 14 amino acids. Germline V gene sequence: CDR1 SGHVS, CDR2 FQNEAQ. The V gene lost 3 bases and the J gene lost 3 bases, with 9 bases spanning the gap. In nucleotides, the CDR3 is TGTGCCAGCAGCTTGCAGGTTCTCAATCAGCCCCAGCATTTT. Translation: CASSLQVLNQPQHF.

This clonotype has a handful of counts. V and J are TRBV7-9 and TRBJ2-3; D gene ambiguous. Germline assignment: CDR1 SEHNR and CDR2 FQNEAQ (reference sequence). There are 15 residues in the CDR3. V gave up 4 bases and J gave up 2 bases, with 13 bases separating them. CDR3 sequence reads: CASSSPLSYTDTQYF. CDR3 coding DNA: TGTGCCAGCAGCTCGCCCTTGAGCTACACAGATACGCAGTATTTT.

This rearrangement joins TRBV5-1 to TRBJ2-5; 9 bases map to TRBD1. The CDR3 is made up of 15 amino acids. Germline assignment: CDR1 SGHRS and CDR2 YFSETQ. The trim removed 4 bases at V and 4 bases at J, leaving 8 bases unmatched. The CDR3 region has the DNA TGCGCCAGCAGCACTTGGACAGGGGCAGGAGAGACCCAGTACTTC. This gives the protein CASSTWTGAGETQYF.

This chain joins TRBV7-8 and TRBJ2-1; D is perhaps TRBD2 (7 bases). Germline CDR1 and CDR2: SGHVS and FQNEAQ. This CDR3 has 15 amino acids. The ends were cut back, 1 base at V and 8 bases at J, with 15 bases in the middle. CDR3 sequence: CASSLERGARYEQFF. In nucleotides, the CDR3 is TGTGCCAGCAGCTTAGAACGGGGGGCCAGGTATGAGCAGTTCTTC.

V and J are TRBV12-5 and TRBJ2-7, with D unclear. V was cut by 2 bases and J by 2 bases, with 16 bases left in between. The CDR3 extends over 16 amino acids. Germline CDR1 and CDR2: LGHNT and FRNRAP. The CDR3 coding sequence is TGTGCTAGTGGTTTGAGACGTAGTTCATTGACCTACGAGCAGTACTTC. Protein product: CASGLRRSSLTYEQYF.

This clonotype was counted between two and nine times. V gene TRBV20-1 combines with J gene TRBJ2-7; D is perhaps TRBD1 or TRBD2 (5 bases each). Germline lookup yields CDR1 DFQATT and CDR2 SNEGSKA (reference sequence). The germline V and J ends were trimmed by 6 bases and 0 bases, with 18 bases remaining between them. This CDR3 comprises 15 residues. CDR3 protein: CSATDPGRDSYEQYF. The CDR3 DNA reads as TGCAGTGCCACCGACCCGGGACGGGACTCCTACGAGCAGTACTTC.

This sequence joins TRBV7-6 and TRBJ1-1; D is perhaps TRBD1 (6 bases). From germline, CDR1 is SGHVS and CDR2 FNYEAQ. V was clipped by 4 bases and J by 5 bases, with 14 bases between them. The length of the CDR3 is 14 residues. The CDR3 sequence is CASSWTEGGTEAFF. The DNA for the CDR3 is TGTGCCAGCAGCTGGACAGAAGGAGGAACTGAAGCTTTCTTT. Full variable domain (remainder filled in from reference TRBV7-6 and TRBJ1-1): GAGVSQSPRYKVTKRGQDVALRCDPISGHVSLYWYRQALGQGPEFLTYFNYEAQQDKSGLPNDRFSAERPEGSISTLTIQRTEQRDSAMYRCASSWTEGGTEAFFGQGTRLTVV.

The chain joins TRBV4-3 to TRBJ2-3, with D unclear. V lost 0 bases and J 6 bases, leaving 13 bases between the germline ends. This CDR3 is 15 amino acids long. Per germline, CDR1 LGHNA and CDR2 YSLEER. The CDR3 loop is CASSQEQAMVDTQYF. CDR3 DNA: TGCGCCAGCAGCCAAGAGCAGGCCATGGTGGATACGCAGTATTTT.

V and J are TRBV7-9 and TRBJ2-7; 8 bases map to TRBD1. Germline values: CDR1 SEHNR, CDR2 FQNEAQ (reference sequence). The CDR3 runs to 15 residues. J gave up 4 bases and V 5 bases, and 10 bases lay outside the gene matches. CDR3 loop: CASSTSGTGYYEQYF. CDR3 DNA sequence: TGTGCCAGCAGCACCTCCGGGACAGGTTATTACGAGCAGTACTTC.

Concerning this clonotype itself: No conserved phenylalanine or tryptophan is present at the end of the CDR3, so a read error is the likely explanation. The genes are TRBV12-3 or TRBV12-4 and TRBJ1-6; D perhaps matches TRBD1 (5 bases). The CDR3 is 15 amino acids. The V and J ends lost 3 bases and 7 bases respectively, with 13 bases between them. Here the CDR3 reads CASSFGTLENSPLHC. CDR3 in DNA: TGTGCCAGCAGTTTCGGGACTTTGGAGAATTCACCCCTCCACTGT.

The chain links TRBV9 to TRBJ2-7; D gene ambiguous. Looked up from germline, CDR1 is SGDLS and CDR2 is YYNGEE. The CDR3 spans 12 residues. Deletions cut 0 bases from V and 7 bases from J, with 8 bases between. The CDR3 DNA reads TGTGCCAGCAGCGTAGAAGGGCATGAGCAGTACTTC. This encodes CASSVEGHEQYF.

The CDR3 sequence: CSARDRDSATNEKLFF. The CDR3 DNA reads as TGCAGTGCTAGAGATCGGGACAGCGCAACTAATGAAAAACTGTTTTTT. V and J are TRBV20-1 and TRBJ1-4; 7 positions match TRBD1. There are 16 residues in the CDR3. The germline CDR1 and CDR2 sequences are DFQATT and SNEGSKA (reference sequence). Trimming took 0 bases from V and 0 from J; bases not matched to a gene: 4.

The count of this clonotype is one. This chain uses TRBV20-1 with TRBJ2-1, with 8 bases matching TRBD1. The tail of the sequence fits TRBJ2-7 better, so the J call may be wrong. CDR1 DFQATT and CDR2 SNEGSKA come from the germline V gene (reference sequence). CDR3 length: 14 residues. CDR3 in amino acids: CSARPRDRYNEQYF. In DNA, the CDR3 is TGCAGTGCTAGACCACGGGACAGGTACAATGAGCAGTACTTC.

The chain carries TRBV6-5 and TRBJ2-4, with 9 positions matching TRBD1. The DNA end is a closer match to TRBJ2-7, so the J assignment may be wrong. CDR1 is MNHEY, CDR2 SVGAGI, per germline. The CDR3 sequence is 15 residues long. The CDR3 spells CASTPGTGPCHEQYF. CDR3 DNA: TGTGCCAGCACGCCCGGGACAGGGCCATGCCACGAGCAGTACTTC.

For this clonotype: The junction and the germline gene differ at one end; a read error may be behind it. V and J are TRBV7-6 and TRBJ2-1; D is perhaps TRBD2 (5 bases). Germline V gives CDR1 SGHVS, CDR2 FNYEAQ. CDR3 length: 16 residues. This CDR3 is CASSLAPGIGDNEQFF. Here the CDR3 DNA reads TGTGCCAGCAGCCTAGCCCCGGGAATTGGCGACAATGAGCAGTTCTTC.

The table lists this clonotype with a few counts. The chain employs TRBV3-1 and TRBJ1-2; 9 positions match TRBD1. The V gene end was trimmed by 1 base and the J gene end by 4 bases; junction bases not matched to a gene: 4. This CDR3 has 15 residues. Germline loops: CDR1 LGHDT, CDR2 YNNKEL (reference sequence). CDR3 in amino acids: CASSQVGQGRYGYTF. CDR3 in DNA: TGTGCCAGCAGCCAAGTCGGACAGGGGCGCTATGGCTACACCTTC. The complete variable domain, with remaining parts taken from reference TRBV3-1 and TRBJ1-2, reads DTAVSQTPKYLVTQMGNDKSIKCEQNLGHDTMYWYKQDSKKFLKIMFSYNNKELIINETVPNRFSPKSPDKAHLNLHINSLELGDSAVYFCASSQVGQGRYGYTFGSGTRLTVV.

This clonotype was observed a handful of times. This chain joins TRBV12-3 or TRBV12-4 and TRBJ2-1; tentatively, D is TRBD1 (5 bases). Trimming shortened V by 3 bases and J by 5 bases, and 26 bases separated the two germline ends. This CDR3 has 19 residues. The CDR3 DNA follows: TGTGCCAGCAGTTTTTTTCTCCCCCCAGGCCTCATAGGGGACAATGAGCAGTTCTTC. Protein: CASSFFLPPGLIGDNEQFF.

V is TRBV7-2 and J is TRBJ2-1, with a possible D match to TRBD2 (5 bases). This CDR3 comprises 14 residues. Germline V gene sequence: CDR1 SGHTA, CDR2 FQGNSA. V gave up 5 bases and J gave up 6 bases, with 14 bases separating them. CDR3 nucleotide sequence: TGTGCCAGCAGCACCGGCGGGCCTGTCAATGAGCAGTTCTTC. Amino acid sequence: CASSTGGPVNEQFF.

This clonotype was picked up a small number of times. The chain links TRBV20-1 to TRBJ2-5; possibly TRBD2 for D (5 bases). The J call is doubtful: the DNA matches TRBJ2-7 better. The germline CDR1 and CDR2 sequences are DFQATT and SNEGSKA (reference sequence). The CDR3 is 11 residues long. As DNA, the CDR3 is TGCAGTGCTAGAGATGCGGGCGAGCAGTACTTC. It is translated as CSARDAGEQYF.

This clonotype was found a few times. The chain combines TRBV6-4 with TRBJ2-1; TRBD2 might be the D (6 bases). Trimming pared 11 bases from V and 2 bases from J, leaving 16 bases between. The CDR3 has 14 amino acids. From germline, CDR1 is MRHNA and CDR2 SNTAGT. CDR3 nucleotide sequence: TGTGCCCCTACCGGGGGTCCCACCTACAATGAGCAGTTCTTC. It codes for CAPTGGPTYNEQFF.

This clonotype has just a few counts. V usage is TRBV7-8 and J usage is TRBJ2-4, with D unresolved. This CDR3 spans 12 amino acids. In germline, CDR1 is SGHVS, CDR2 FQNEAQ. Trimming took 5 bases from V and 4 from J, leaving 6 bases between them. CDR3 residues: CASSPEKNIQYF. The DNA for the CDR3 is TGTGCCAGCAGCCCAGAAAAAAACATTCAGTACTTC.